This T cell receptor beta chain was sequenced for a study of blood T cell repertoires in COVID-19. In this sample, this clone turned up once. Libraries were prepared by immunoSEQ multiplex PCR; TCRdb keeps only in-frame clonotypes and omits some of them. Of roughly 200,000 clones listed, approximately 85% are singletons. The V end lost 5 bases, the J end lost 4 bases, and 19 bases lay between the germline ends. The CDR3 spans 16 residues. Germline loops: CDR1 MNHEY, CDR2 SMNVEV (reference sequence). This TCR derives from a man between 35 and 55 years old with acute COVID-19. Sequenced sample: PBMCs or T cells enriched from blood (not recorded which). V and J are TRBV27 and TRBJ2-3; D is perhaps TRBD1 (7 bases). The CDR3 loop is CASSTRTLRGADTQYF. In DNA form, the CDR3 reads TGTGCCAGCAGTACAAGGACCCTCAGGGGGGCAGATACGCAGTATTTT.